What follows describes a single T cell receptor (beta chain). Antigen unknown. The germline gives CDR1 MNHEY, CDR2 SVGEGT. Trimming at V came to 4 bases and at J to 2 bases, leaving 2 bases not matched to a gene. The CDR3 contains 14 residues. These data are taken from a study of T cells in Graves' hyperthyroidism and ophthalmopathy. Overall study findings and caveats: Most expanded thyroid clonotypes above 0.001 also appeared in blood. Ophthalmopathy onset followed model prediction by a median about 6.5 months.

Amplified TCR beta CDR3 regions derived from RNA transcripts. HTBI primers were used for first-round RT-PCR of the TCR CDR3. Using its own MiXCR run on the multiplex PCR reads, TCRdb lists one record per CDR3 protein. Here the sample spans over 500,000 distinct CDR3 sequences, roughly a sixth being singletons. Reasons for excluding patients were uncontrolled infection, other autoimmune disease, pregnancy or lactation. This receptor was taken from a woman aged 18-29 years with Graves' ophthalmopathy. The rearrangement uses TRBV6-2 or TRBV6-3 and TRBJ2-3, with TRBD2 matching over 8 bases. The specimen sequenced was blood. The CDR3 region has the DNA TGTGCCAGCAGTTTCGGACTAGCCACAGATACGCAGTATTTT. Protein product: CASSFGLATDTQYF.